The clone carrying this T cell receptor beta chain was counted at least ten times. The data stem from a study of response to subunit inactivated influenza vaccine. MiXCR, applied by TCRdb to the RT-PCR reads, yields one record per CDR3 protein. The sample lists more than 600,000 distinct CDR3 sequences; less than 20% were seen once. This sample comprised PBMCs from blood, obtained more than 4 days after vaccination. The sequence was obtained from a man aged 45-60 years who received an inactivated influenza vaccine.

The CDR3, as DNA: TGCGCCAGCAGCCAAGGAGGGACAGGGTTGCCCGGGGAGCTGTTTTTT. Translated, it gives CASSQGGTGLPGELFF. The chain has TRBV4-3 and TRBJ2-2, with 9 bases fitting TRBD1. Losses at the gene ends were 1 base for V and 6 bases for J; bases not matched to a gene: 6. CDR1 and CDR2 (germline): LGHNA, YSLEER. CDR3 length: 16 residues.